Shown below are 8 T cell receptor beta chains from a single sample sequenced in a study of regulatory T cells in long-lasting Graves disease. The time point denotes: newly diagnosed GD, antithyroid drugs for less than 3 months. Scientists built the TCR library using RNA that was extracted from PBMCs. Libraries of TCR beta came from iRepertoire HTBI primers plus Arm-PCR of CDR3 regions. TCRdb itself ran the multiplex PCR reads through MiXCR, one entry per CDR3 protein. Counted here are about 220,000 distinct CDR3 sequences, roughly 20% occurring once; the ten biggest clones make up roughly 12%. The sample was also linked to a second study, of T cells in Graves' hyperthyroidism and ophthalmopathy.

The specimen was peripheral blood mononuclear cells (PBMCs), collected at new diagnosis, from a patient treated with antithyroid drugs. The receptor source for this set is a woman in her 30s with Graves disease.

This clonotype was observed many times. J is TRBJ1-6 and V is TRBV5-4, with D possibly being TRBD1 (5 bases). Trimming shortened V by 0 bases and J by 4 bases, and 14 bases separated the two germline ends. Germline CDR1 is SGHNT and CDR2 is YYREEE (reference sequence). The CDR3 extends over 17 amino acids. CDR3 coding DNA: TGTGCCAGCAGCTTGGCGAGGGGAGGCTCATATAATTCACCCCTCCACTTT. This codes for CASSLARGGSYNSPLHF.

In its sample, this clonotype was seen many times. The V gene is TRBV28, the J gene TRBJ2-3; 10 bases fit TRBD1. After removal of 3 bases from V and 5 bases from J, the junction contained 5 bases not matched to a gene. CDR1 and CDR2 (germline): MDHEN, SYDVKM. The length of the CDR3 is 15 residues. CDR3 region: CASSLGTGVLDTQYF. In DNA form, the CDR3 reads TGTGCCAGCAGTTTGGGGACAGGGGTCTTAGATACGCAGTATTTT.

Many counts were recorded for this clonotype. The chain joins TRBV7-2 to TRBJ2-7; 10 nucleotides agree with TRBD2. With V trimmed by 5 bases and J by 0 bases, 4 bases remained unmatched. The CDR3 is 15 residues long. Germline V gene sequence: CDR1 SGHTA, CDR2 FQGNSA. CDR3 sequence reads: CASSTRLAGSYEQYF. The CDR3, as DNA: TGTGCCAGCAGCACCAGACTAGCGGGCTCCTACGAGCAGTACTTC.

This clonotype came up many times. The chain is built from TRBV12-3 or TRBV12-4 and TRBJ1-1; D not resolved. The V end was cut by 6 bases, the J end by 5 bases, with 13 bases between. CDR3 length: 13 amino acids. The CDR3 bases are TGTGCCAGCAGCTTAATTTCGGGGACTGAAGCTTTCTTT. Amino acid sequence: CASSLISGTEAFF.

The J gene is TRBJ2-3, the V gene TRBV5-4; TRBD1 or TRBD2 may be the D gene (7 bases each). The V gene's germline CDR1 is SGHNT and CDR2 YYREEE (reference sequence). CDR3 size: 16 residues. V was cut by 5 bases and J by 6 bases, with 22 bases left in between. This CDR3 is CASSPGGSGGEDTQYF. DNA for the CDR3: TGTGCCAGCAGTCCAGGGGGATCGGGAGGAGAGGATACGCAGTATTTT. Full variable domain (rest looked up from reference TRBV5-4 and TRBJ2-3): ETGVTQSPTHLIKTRGQQVTLRCSSQSGHNTVSWYQQALGQGPQFIFQYYREEENGRGNFPPRFSGLQFPNYSSELNVNALELDDSALYLCASSPGGSGGEDTQYFGPGTRLTVL.

This clonotype was counted only a few times. The rearrangement uses TRBV25-1 and TRBJ1-6; TRBD1 matches 11 bases. V shed 1 base and J 9 bases; nucleotides not matched to a gene: 5. CDR1 and CDR2 (germline): MGHDK, SYGVNS. This CDR3 is 16 amino acids long. CDR3 DNA: TGTGCCAGCAGTGAATTGGGCGGGACAGGGGGTTCACCCCTCCACTTT. Residues: CASSELGGTGGSPLHF.

This clonotype was picked up many times. V gene TRBV20-1 combines with J gene TRBJ1-2; D gene uncertain. The CDR3 consists of 12 residues. V lost 6 bases, J lost 4 bases, and 12 bases lay in between. Germline lookup yields CDR1 DFQATT and CDR2 SNEGSKA (reference sequence). As DNA, the CDR3 is TGCAGTGCCCAGAATACGGGCTATGGCTACACCTTC. Protein: CSAQNTGYGYTF.

This clonotype has more than one count but fewer than ten. This sequence joins TRBV7-9 and TRBJ2-7, with 7 bases lining up with TRBD2. The CDR3 runs 19 residues. From germline, CDR1 is SEHNR and CDR2 FQNEAQ (reference sequence). V lost 5 bases, J lost 6 bases, and 25 bases stayed unmatched. CDR3 coding DNA: TGTGCCAGCAGCCACCCGGGCCCTTTCTCGCGGGAGCGCGGTCCCGAGCAGTACTTC. Its protein product is CASSHPGPFSRERGPEQYF.